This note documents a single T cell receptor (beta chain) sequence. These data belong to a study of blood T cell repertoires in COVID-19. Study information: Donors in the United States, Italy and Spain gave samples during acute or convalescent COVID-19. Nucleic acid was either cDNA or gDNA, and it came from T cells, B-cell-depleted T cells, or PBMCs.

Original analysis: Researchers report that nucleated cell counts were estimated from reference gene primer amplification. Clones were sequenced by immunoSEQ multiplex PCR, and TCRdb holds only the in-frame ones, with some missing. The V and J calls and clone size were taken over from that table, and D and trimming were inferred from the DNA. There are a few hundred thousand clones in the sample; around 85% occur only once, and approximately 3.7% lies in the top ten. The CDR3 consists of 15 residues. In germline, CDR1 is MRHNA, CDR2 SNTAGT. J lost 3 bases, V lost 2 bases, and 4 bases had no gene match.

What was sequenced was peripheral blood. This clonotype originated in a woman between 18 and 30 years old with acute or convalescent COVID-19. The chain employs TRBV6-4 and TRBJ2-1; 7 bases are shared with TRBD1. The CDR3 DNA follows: TGTGCCAGCAGTGACCTGACAGGGAGCTACAATGAGCAGTTCTTC. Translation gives CASSDLTGSYNEQFF.